A selection of T cell receptor beta chains follows, all from one sample in a study of T cell repertoires in cytomegalovirus infection. TCRdb re-called the reads with MiXCR, one entry per CDR3 protein. The repertoire holds some 700,000 distinct CDR3 sequences, with 35% to 40% as singletons. Sequenced input: PBMCs. The source of these receptors is a human donor in good health (CMV status not recorded). Some clones in this sample may be carry-over from other donors' samples. CDR3s include the opening cysteine and the closing phenylalanine or tryptophan.

V gene	CDR3 protein
TRBV10-3	CAISVTGVTYEQYF
TRBV7-9	CASSVPGQGEAFF
TRBV7-8	CASSRRDRAYEQYF
TRBV6-5	CAVGQGYTGELFF
TRBV28	CASRLAGGDYEQYF
TRBV6-6	CASSYPQGTQYF
TRBV7-2	CASSLTGSTGELFF
TRBV12-3/TRBV12-4	CASSFGSAEQYF
TRBV12-3/TRBV12-4	CASSFDAEWPQETQYF
TRBV12-3/TRBV12-4	CASSLAGQGEFYGYTF
TRBV6-2/TRBV6-3	CASSYHTGDPLGPQHF
TRBV7-6	CASSPRRDNQPQHF
TRBV19	CASSHGRNEAFF
TRBV19	CASSIPRGDQPQHF
TRBV20-1	CSASDRARTKNIQYF
TRBV7-2	CSSSFGQVSYELYF
TRBV6-1	CASSEGGELFF
TRBV6-1	CASIGALEVSNQPQHF
TRBV6-5	CASSLRRDRGYSNQPQHF
TRBV10-2	CASSDRRVPFNEQFF
TRBV7-9	CASSSDSSYGYTF
TRBV7-9	CASSPKGARATYNEQFF
TRBV7-6	CASSLDPGNSPLHF
TRBV28	CASSLPSTRNEKLFF
TRBV12-3/TRBV12-4	CASSLGPSGIGNEQFF
TRBV5-4	CASSFGNQETQYF
TRBV11-2	CASKEDGGWGYTF
TRBV12-3/TRBV12-4	CASTGHDRSPGYTF
TRBV4-1	CASSQEQGPANSPLHF
TRBV5-6	CASSAGPGETQYF
TRBV20-1	CSATPLAGAGTDTQYF
TRBV28	CASSFGAGGGEQFF
TRBV6-6	CASSYGGYENIQYF
TRBV7-6	CASSLDGRAQETQYF
TRBV5-5	CASSFKGLVSTEAFF
TRBV28	CASSLDRGQGAFF
TRBV28	CASPDSDQPQHF
TRBV29-1	CSVAGTSYGEQFF
TRBV4-1	CASSQPGTGTYEQYF
TRBV28	CASSPGRRYPGNTIYF
TRBV3-1	CASSQSLPSSVTGELFF
TRBV12-5	CASGKGLAESTDTQYF
TRBV24-1	CATSDSVTGYNQPQHF
TRBV6-1	CASMGRWNTEAFF
TRBV6-6	CASSRQGRKGTEAFF
TRBV5-5	CASSLISGWVLSGNTIYF
TRBV7-9	CASSPQTGQGTEAFF
TRBV6-6	CASSYAIGQGANYGYTF
TRBV19	CASRRTSGSLDTQYF
TRBV28	CASSFGDRVGEKLFF